The rows below give T cell receptor beta chains drawn from one sample of a study of blood T cells in healthy people across ages. A single record per CDR3 protein comes from TCRdb applying MiXCR to the 5' RACE reads. Among fewer than 650,000 distinct CDR3 sequences listed, 27% were seen once. This sample also belongs to another study, concerning T cells of mothers and their children.

The source material was blood. The receptors shown here come from a boy between 2 and 10 years old in good health. Each CDR3 is given without its conserved first and last residue. Expanded clones are given a class, and other clones once, few, many or no size at all.

size: few
J: TRBJ1-4
length: 12
V: TRBV18
CDR3: ASSPSSTNEKLF

size: .
J: TRBJ2-7
length: 11
V: TRBV10-3
CDR3: AISESGGYEQY

size: .
J: TRBJ2-2
length: 15
V: TRBV4-1
CDR3: ASRSLGRGGPSGELF

size: few
J: TRBJ2-5
length: 14
V: TRBV20-1
CDR3: SARSSWRVGEETQY

size: many
J: TRBJ2-4
length: 14
V: TRBV12-3/TRBV12-4
CDR3: ASSPGTDRAKNIQY

size: .
J: TRBJ2-5
length: 11
V: TRBV12-3/TRBV12-4
CDR3: ASSFPDQETQY

size: few
J: TRBJ2-4
length: 12
V: TRBV20-1
CDR3: SASQGGAKNIQY

size: few
J: TRBJ1-2
length: 17
V: TRBV5-1
CDR3: ASSLAPGGIKGPNYGYT

size: .
J: TRBJ2-5
length: 14
V: TRBV12-3/TRBV12-4
CDR3: ASSSGISGYQETQY

size: .
J: TRBJ2-5
length: 11
V: TRBV27
CDR3: ASTEGVRETQY

size: .
J: TRBJ2-2
length: 12
V: TRBV5-5
CDR3: ASTPGGGYGELF

size: few
J: TRBJ2-3
length: 12
V: TRBV20-1
CDR3: SAGTGANTDTQY

size: few
J: TRBJ2-7
length: 12
V: TRBV20-1
CDR3: SAMGLAGPYEQY

size: .
J: TRBJ1-1
length: 13
V: TRBV5-1
CDR3: ASSLTTGGITEAF

size: once
J: TRBJ2-7
length: 16
V: TRBV6-5
CDR3: ASSYSTPGQRSSYEQY

size: .
J: TRBJ2-5
length: 12
V: TRBV13
CDR3: ASSPVLQQETQY

size: once
J: TRBJ2-1
length: 13
V: TRBV20-1
CDR3: SARDDWREDFEQF

size: .
J: TRBJ2-5
length: 11
V: TRBV7-9
CDR3: ASEGGFQETQY

size: .
J: TRBJ2-1
length: 14
V: TRBV20-1
CDR3: SASPLLAGGYNEQF

size: .
J: TRBJ1-5
length: 14
V: TRBV19
CDR3: ASSNDRADSNQPQH

size: few
J: TRBJ2-3
length: 12
V: TRBV6-5
CDR3: ASRAGGGTDTQY

size: few
J: TRBJ2-5
length: 13
V: TRBV30
CDR3: AWSAMTSVQETQY

size: few
J: TRBJ2-4
length: 12
V: TRBV14
CDR3: ASSQDLRTSFQY

size: .
J: TRBJ2-1
length: 14
V: TRBV20-1
CDR3: SARDPSHSLYNEQF

size: few
J: TRBJ1-1
length: 12
V: TRBV14
CDR3: ASSPGMGSTEAF

size: few
J: TRBJ1-1
length: 8
V: TRBV10-3
CDR3: ATQGKEAF

size: .
J: TRBJ2-7
length: 10
V: TRBV6-6
CDR3: ASSTATYEQY

size: .
J: TRBJ2-4
length: 8
V: TRBV20-1
CDR3: SAGGNIQY

size: .
J: TRBJ2-5
length: 11
V: TRBV6-2/TRBV6-3
CDR3: ASTKLVQETQY

size: .
J: TRBJ2-5
length: 13
V: TRBV9
CDR3: ASSVAGGNLETQY

size: few
J: TRBJ2-1
length: 13
V: TRBV5-1
CDR3: ASSSLGIGADEQF

size: few
J: TRBJ1-4
length: 13
V: TRBV20-1
CDR3: SAREATATNEKLF

size: .
J: TRBJ1-2
length: 14
V: TRBV6-6
CDR3: ASISSMTGLSGGYT

size: few
J: .
length: 12
V: TRBV6-5
CDR3: ASSGIGAYNEQF

size: once
J: TRBJ2-2
length: 13
V: TRBV6-5
CDR3: ASSYSSGSPGELF

size: few
J: TRBJ2-5
length: 11
V: TRBV20-1
CDR3: SASRGAGETQY

size: few
J: TRBJ2-5
length: 12
V: TRBV7-2
CDR3: ASSLALYQETQY

size: few
J: TRBJ2-2
length: 12
V: TRBV6-2/TRBV6-3
CDR3: ASSYPDRGAKLF

size: .
J: .
length: 13
V: TRBV7-9
CDR3: AAVTGTGGSNEQF

size: .
J: .
length: 13
V: TRBV10-3
CDR3: AISNEDSGVYEQY

size: .
J: TRBJ2-3
length: 12
V: TRBV11-3
CDR3: ASRVAGRTDTQY

size: .
J: TRBJ2-1
length: 12
V: TRBV20-1
CDR3: SALAGLAYNEQF

size: few
J: TRBJ1-2
length: 11
V: TRBV6-5
CDR3: ASSKRQNYGYT